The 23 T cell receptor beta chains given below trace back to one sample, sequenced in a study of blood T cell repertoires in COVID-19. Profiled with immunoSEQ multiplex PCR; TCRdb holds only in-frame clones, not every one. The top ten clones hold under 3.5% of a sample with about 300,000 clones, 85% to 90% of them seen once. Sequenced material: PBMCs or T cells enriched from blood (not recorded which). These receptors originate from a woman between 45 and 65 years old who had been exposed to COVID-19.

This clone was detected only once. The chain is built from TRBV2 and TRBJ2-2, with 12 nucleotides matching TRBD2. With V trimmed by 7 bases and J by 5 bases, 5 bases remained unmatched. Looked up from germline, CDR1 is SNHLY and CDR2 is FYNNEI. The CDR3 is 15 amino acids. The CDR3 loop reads CASNLAGGHTGELFF. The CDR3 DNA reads TGTGCCAGCAACCTAGCGGGGGGGCATACCGGGGAGCTGTTTTTT. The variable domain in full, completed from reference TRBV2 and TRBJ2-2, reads EPEVTQTPSHQVTQMGQEVILRCVPISNHLYFYWYRQILGQKVEFLVSFYNNEISEKSEIFDDQFSVERPDGSNFTLKIRSTKLEDSAMYFCASNLAGGHTGELFFGEGSRLTVL.

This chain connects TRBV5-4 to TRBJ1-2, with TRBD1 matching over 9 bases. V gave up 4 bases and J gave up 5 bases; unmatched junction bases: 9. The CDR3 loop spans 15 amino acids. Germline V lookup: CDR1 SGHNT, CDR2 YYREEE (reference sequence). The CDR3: CASSDNRGLWYGYTF. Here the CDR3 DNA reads TGTGCCAGCAGCGATAACAGGGGGCTATGGTATGGCTACACCTTC.

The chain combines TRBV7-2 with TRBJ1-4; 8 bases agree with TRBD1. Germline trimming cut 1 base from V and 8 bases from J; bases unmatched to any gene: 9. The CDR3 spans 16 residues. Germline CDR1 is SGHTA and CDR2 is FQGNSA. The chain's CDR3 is CASSLGGAGGREKLFF. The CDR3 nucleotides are TGTGCCAGCAGCTTAGGGGGGGCAGGGGGCAGAGAAAAACTGTTTTTT.

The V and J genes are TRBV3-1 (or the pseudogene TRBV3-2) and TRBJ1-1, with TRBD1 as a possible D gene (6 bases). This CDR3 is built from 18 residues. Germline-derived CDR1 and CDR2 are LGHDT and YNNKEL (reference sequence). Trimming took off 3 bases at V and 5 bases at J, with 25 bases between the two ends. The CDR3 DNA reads TGTGCCAGCAGCCATTCCCCAGTTGCCAGGGGTTCGGGGACTGAAGCTTTCTTT. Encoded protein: CASSHSPVARGSGTEAFF.

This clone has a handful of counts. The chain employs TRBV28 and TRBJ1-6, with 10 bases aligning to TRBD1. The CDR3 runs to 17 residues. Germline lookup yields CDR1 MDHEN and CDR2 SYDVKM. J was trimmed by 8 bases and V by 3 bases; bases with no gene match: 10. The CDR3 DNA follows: TGTGCCAGCAGTTTCCCCACGACAGGGGGCAGATATTCACCCCTCCACTTT. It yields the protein CASSFPTTGGRYSPLHF.

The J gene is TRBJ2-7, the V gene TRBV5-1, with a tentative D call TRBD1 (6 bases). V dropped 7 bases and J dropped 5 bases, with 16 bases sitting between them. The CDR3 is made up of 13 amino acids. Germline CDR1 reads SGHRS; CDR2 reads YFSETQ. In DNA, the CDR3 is TGCGCCAGCGGCCCCGGACAGCACGACGAGCAGTACTTC. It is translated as CASGPGQHDEQYF. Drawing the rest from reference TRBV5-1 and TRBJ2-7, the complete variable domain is KAGVTQTPRYLIKTRGQQVTLSCSPISGHRSVSWYQQTPGQGLQFLFEYFSETQRNKGNFPGRFSGRQFSNSRSEMNVSTLELGDSALYLCASGPGQHDEQYFGPGTRLTVT.

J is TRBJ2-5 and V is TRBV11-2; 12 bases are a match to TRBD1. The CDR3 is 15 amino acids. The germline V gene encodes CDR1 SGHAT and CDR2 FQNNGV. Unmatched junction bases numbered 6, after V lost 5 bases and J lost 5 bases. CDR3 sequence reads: CASSIGTGGFETQYF. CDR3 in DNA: TGTGCCAGCAGCATCGGGACAGGGGGCTTCGAGACCCAGTACTTC.

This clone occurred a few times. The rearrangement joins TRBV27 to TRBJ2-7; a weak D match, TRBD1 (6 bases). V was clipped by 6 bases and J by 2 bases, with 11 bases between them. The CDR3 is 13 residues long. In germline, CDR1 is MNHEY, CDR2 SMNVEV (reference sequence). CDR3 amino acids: CASSRGPAYEQYF. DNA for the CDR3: TGTGCCAGCAGCAGGGGTCCGGCCTACGAGCAGTACTTC.

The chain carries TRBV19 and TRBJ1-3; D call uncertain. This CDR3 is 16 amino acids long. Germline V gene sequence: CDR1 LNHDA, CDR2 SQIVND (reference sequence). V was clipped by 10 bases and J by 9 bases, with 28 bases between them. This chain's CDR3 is CATMPNGAATAGTIYF. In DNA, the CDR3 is TGTGCCACCATGCCAAACGGCGCGGCCACCGCCGGCACCATATATTTT.

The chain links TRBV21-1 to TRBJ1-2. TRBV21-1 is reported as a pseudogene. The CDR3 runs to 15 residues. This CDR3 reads CAVPRETSLNYGYTF. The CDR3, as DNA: TGTGCCGTCCCAAGGGAGACAAGTTTAAACTATGGCTACACCTTC.

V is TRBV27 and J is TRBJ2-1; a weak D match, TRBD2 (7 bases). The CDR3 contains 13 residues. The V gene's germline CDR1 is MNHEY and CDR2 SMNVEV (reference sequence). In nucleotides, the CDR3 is TGTGGGGTGGCGGGGGCGCACTACAATGAGCAGTTCTTC. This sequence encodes CGVAGAHYNEQFF.

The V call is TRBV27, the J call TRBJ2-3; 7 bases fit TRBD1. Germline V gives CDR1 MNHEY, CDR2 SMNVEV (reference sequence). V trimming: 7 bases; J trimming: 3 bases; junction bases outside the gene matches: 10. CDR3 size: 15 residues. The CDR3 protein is CASMERGRGTDTQYF. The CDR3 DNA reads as TGTGCCAGCATGGAGAGGGGGCGCGGGACAGATACGCAGTATTTT.

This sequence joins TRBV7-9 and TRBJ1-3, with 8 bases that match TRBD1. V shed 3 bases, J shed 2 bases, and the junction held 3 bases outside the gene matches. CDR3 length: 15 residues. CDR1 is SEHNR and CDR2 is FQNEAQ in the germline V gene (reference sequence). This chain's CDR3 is CASSFRQGTGNTIYF. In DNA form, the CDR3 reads TGTGCCAGCAGCTTCCGACAGGGGACTGGAAACACCATATATTTT. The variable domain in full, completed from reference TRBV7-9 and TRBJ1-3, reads DTGVSQNPRHKITKRGQNVTFRCDPISEHNRLYWYRQTLGQGPEFLTYFQNEAQLEKSRLLSDRFSAERPKGSFSTLEIQRTEQGDSAMYLCASSFRQGTGNTIYFGEGSWLTVV.

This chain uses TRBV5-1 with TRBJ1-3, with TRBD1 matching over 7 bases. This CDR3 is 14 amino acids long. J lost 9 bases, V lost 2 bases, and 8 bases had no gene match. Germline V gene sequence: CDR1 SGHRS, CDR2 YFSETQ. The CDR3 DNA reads TGCGCCAGCAGCTTCGAGGGGGCCCCGAGCACCATATATTTT. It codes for CASSFEGAPSTIYF.

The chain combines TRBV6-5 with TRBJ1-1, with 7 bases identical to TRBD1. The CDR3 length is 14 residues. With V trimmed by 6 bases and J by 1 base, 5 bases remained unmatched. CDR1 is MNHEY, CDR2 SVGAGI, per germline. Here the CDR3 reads CASSRTGTNTEAFF. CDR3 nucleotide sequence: TGTGCCAGCAGCCGGACAGGAACGAACACTGAAGCTTTCTTT.

The CDR3 DNA is TGTGCCAGCAGCATTAATTTCGCTGCCGGGGGGGATGAAAAACTGTTTTTT. Translation gives CASSINFAAGGDEKLFF. The chain joins TRBV27 to TRBJ1-4, with D possibly being TRBD1 (5 bases). Trimming shortened V by 6 bases and J by 6 bases, and 23 bases separated the two germline ends. The germline gives CDR1 MNHEY, CDR2 SMNVEV (reference sequence). This CDR3 spans 17 amino acids.

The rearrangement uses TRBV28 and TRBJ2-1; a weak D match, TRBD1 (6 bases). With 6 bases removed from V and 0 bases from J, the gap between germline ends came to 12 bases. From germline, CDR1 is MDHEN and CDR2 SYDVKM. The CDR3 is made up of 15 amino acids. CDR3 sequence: CASSLTGSSYNEQFF. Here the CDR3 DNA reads TGTGCCAGCAGCCTTACAGGGAGCTCCTACAATGAGCAGTTCTTC.

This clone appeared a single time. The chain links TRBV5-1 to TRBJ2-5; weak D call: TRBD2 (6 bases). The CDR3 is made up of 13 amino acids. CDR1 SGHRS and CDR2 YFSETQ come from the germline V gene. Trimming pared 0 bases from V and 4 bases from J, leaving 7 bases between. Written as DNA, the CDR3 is TGCGCCAGCAGCTTGGAACTAGCAGAGACCCAGTACTTC. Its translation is CASSLELAETQYF.

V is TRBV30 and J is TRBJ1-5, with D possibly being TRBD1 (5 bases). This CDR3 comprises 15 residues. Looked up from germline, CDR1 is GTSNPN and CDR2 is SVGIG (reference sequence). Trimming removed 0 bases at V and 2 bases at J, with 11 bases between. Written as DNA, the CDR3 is TGTGCCTGGAGTGTACTGGGGCAGCGCAATCAGCCCCAGCATTTT. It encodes CAWSVLGQRNQPQHF. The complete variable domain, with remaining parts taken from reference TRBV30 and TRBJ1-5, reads SQTIHQWPATLVQPVGSPLSLECTVEGTSNPNLYWYRQAAGRGLQLLFYSVGIGQISSEVPQNLSASRPQDRQFILSSKKLLLSDSGFYLCAWSVLGQRNQPQHFGDGTRLSIL.

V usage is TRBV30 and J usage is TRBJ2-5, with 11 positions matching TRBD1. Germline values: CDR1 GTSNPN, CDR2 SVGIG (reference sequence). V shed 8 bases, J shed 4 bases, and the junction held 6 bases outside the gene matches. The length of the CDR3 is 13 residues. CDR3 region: CAMDRGLRETQYF. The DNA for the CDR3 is TGTGCCATGGACAGGGGGCTTCGAGAGACCCAGTACTTC. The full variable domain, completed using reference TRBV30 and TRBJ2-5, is SQTIHQWPATLVQPVGSPLSLECTVEGTSNPNLYWYRQAAGRGLQLLFYSVGIGQISSEVPQNLSASRPQDRQFILSSKKLLLSDSGFYLCAMDRGLRETQYFGPGTRLLVL.

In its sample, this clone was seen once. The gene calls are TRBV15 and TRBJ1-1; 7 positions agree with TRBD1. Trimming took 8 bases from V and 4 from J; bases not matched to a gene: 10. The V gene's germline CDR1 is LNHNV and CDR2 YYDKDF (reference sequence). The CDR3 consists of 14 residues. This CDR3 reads CATSPRDSPTEAFF. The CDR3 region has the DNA TGTGCCACCTCACCCCGGGACAGCCCCACTGAAGCTTTCTTT.

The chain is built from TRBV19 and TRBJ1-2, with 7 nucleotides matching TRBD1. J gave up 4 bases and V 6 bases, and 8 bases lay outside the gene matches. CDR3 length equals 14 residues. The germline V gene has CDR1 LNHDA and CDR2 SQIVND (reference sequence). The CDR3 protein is CASRNRGGGYGYTF. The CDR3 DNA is TGTGCCAGTAGAAACAGGGGCGGTGGCTATGGCTACACCTTC.

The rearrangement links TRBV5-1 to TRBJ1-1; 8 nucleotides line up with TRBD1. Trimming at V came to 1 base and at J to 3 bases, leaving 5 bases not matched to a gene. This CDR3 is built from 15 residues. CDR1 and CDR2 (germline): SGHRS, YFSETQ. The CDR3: CASSLRTGFDTEAFF. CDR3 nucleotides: TGCGCCAGCAGCTTGCGGACAGGGTTCGACACTGAAGCTTTCTTT.